Following are 18 T cell receptor beta chains from one sample sequenced in a study of OX40 agonist ivuxolimab in advanced cancers. TCRdb's copy holds only in-frame clones and misses some; the assay was immunoSEQ multiplex PCR. The table shows over 65,000 clones, with more than 80% occurring only once. The sample in question was CD4+ or CD8+ T cells sorted from blood, obtained in a trial of the OX40 agonist ivuxolimab. These receptors all come from an adult with an advanced solid tumor such as melanoma, head and neck, liver or kidney cancer.

The chain couples TRBV14 to TRBJ2-7; D ambiguous. The V end was cut by 4 bases, the J end by 3 bases, with 4 bases between. The CDR3 covers 11 residues. Looked up from germline, CDR1 is SGHDN and CDR2 is FVKESK. The CDR3 region is CASSLHYEQYF. CDR3 in DNA: TGTGCCAGCAGCCTCCACTACGAGCAGTACTTC.

The rearrangement joins TRBV5-6 to TRBJ2-1; D possibly corresponds to TRBD2 (5 bases). Trimming shortened V by 4 bases and J by 5 bases, and 16 bases separated the two germline ends. Looked up from germline, CDR1 is SGHDT and CDR2 is YYEEEE. The CDR3 is made up of 15 amino acids. The CDR3 nucleotides read TGTGCCAGCAGCCGTCGGACTGAAAGGGACAATGAGCAGTTCTTC. As protein: CASSRRTERDNEQFF.

The V gene is TRBV18, the J gene TRBJ2-2; D is perhaps TRBD1 or TRBD2 (5 bases each). Trimming took 1 base from V and 7 from J, leaving 10 bases between them. Per germline, CDR1 KGHSH and CDR2 LQKENI. The CDR3 runs to 14 residues. Here the CDR3 reads CASSPLGTVGELFF. CDR3 bases: TGTGCCAGCTCACCACTAGGGACGGTCGGGGAGCTGTTTTTT.

Only one count was recorded for this clone. This chain connects TRBV28 to TRBJ1-4, with 8 bases that match TRBD1. V trimming: 5 bases; J trimming: 8 bases; junction bases outside the gene matches: 10. The CDR3 totals 15 residues. Germline assignment: CDR1 MDHEN and CDR2 SYDVKM. CDR3 DNA: TGTGCCAGCAGTATAAAGACAGGGGCGGTCGAAAAACTGTTTTTT. Protein product: CASSIKTGAVEKLFF.

CDR3 in DNA: TGTGCCAGCAGCCCGGGACAGGGTGGCACCGGGGAGCTGTTTTTT. Protein sequence: CASSPGQGGTGELFF. The rearrangement joins TRBV5-4 to TRBJ2-2; 9 bases fit TRBD1. V trimming: 4 bases; J trimming: 4 bases; junction bases outside the gene matches: 5. Germline CDR1 is SGHNT and CDR2 is YYREEE (reference sequence). The CDR3 runs to 15 residues.

The CDR3 sequence: CASSETGGVEKLFF. In DNA form, the CDR3 reads TGCGCCAGCAGCGAGACAGGAGGGGTTGAAAAACTGTTTTTT. The V and J genes are TRBV5-1 and TRBJ1-4, with TRBD1 as a possible D gene (6 bases). V lost 4 bases to trimming and J lost 7 bases, with 14 bases between them. Germline V CDR1 and CDR2: SGHRS, YFSETQ. The CDR3 is made up of 14 amino acids.

The gene calls are TRBV5-1 and TRBJ2-3; 10 positions agree with TRBD2. The V segment lost 1 base and the J segment 0 bases; nucleotides outside the gene matches: 2. CDR3 size: 16 residues. Germline CDR1 SGHRS, CDR2 YFSETQ. CDR3 protein: CASSLPSGSSTDTQYF. The CDR3 DNA sequence: TGCGCCAGCAGCTTGCCTAGCGGGAGCAGCACAGATACGCAGTATTTT.

The rearrangement joins TRBV18 to TRBJ2-3, with 7 bases that match TRBD2. Germline V CDR1 and CDR2: KGHSH, LQKENI. The CDR3 totals 14 residues. The J segment lost 4 bases and the V segment lost 2 bases, leaving 3 bases of the junction unmatched. The CDR3 is CASSPGAGADTQYF. The CDR3 DNA sequence: TGTGCCAGCTCACCAGGGGCGGGGGCAGATACGCAGTATTTT.

The chain uses TRBV18 and TRBJ2-5; 8 nucleotides match TRBD2. CDR1 is KGHSH, CDR2 LQKENI, per germline. This CDR3 contains 15 residues. V trimming: 3 bases; J trimming: 3 bases; junction bases outside the gene matches: 6. The CDR3 here is CASSPQAGVEETQYF. CDR3 nucleotide sequence: TGTGCCAGCTCACCCCAAGCGGGGGTCGAAGAGACCCAGTACTTC.

This clone came up a few times. The chain is built from TRBV4-1 and TRBJ1-4; TRBD1 might be the D (6 bases). V lost 2 bases to trimming and J lost 8 bases, with 18 bases between them. Germline CDR1 is MGHRA and CDR2 is YSYEKL. The CDR3 is 16 residues long. CDR3 coding DNA: TGCGCCAGCAGCCAAAGATTTGCCAGGGGTGAGGAAAAACTGTTTTTT. This gives the protein CASSQRFARGEEKLFF.

This chain links TRBV6-1 with TRBJ1-5; the D gene is possibly TRBD1 (6 bases). Germline assignment: CDR1 MNHNS and CDR2 SASEGT. The CDR3 runs to 18 residues. Trimming took off 4 bases at V and 0 bases at J, with 19 bases between the two ends. CDR3 coding DNA: TGTGCCAGCAGTGTACGTAAGGGGGTCGGGTATAGCAATCAGCCCCAGCATTTT. Translated, it gives CASSVRKGVGYSNQPQHF.

The gene calls are TRBV4-3 and TRBJ2-7; D possibly corresponds to TRBD1 (6 bases). Germline V gene lookup returns CDR1 LGHNA and CDR2 YSLEER. The CDR3 runs 14 residues. Trimming took 4 bases from V and 4 from J, leaving 14 bases between them. The CDR3: CASSRTDRIYEQYF. CDR3 nucleotides: TGCGCCAGCAGCCGGACAGATCGGATTTACGAGCAGTACTTC.

The CDR3: CASSFQSGGELFF. The CDR3 DNA is TGCGCCAGCAGCTTCCAAAGTGGCGGGGAGCTGTTTTTT. The V call is TRBV5-1, the J call TRBJ2-2, with D unresolved. This CDR3 has 13 residues. The V and J ends lost 2 bases and 7 bases respectively, with 9 bases between them. The germline V gene has CDR1 SGHRS and CDR2 YFSETQ.

This chain connects TRBV11-2 to TRBJ2-1, with TRBD2 matching over 7 bases. The CDR3 covers 14 residues. V was pared by 2 bases and J by 5 bases, with 3 bases of the junction left unmatched. CDR1 is SGHAT and CDR2 is FQNNGV in the germline V gene. The CDR3 coding sequence is TGTGCCAGCAGCTTAAGCGGGGTCAACAATGAGCAGTTCTTC. This codes for CASSLSGVNNEQFF.

A remark on this clone: This sample also contains other DNA sequences that code for the same CDR3. The rearrangement links TRBV30 to TRBJ2-1, with D possibly matching TRBD2 (6 bases). Germline V gives CDR1 GTSNPN, CDR2 SVGIG (reference sequence). V shed 8 bases and J shed 10 bases, with 12 bases lying between them. This CDR3 is 10 amino acids long. The CDR3 loop is CAGGAGEQFF. For the CDR3, the DNA is TGTGCCGGGGGTGCGGGGGAGCAGTTCTTC.

The V gene is TRBV18, the J gene TRBJ1-1; D not certain. CDR3 length equals 15 residues. V was cut by 5 bases and J by 1 base, with 14 bases left in between. Per the germline V gene, CDR1 is KGHSH and CDR2 is LQKENI. The DNA for the CDR3 is TGTGCCAGCTCAAGACGTAGGGTGGAGAACACTGAAGCTTTCTTT. The encoded protein is CASSRRRVENTEAFF.

This chain uses TRBV19 with TRBJ2-2; possibly TRBD2 for D (5 bases). Trimming left V 6 bases short and J 5 bases short, with 10 bases between. Germline V gene lookup returns CDR1 LNHDA and CDR2 SQIVND (reference sequence). The CDR3 sequence is 13 residues long. The CDR3 loop is CASRERRTGELFF. CDR3 DNA: TGTGCCAGTAGAGAGAGGAGGACCGGGGAGCTGTTTTTT.

The chain combines TRBV18 with TRBJ2-1, with a tentative D call TRBD1 (5 bases). V dropped 0 bases and J dropped 5 bases, with 11 bases sitting between them. The germline gives CDR1 KGHSH, CDR2 LQKENI. The length of the CDR3 is 15 residues. The CDR3 protein is CASSPPWGADNEQFF. The CDR3 nucleotides are TGTGCCAGCTCACCACCTTGGGGCGCAGACAATGAGCAGTTCTTC.